The 26 T cell receptor beta chains reported below all come from one sample, sequenced in a study of Ad26.COV2.S vaccination and SARS-CoV-2 variants. Treatment defined: over 15 received Ad26.COV2.S at low or high dose, single or two shots; several received placebo; per-sample allocation not given. Vaccine and placebo recipients were sampled on day 63 after the first injection. Repertoires were generated with immunoSEQ multiplex PCR, while TCRdb's copy carries only in-frame clones and drops some. The table has roughly 380,000 clones, roughly 90% seen once; the top ten hold roughly 4%. The sequencing here drew on peripheral blood, taken in a trial of Ad26.COV2.S vaccine versus placebo. These receptors all come from a person between 18 and 65 years old who received the Ad26.COV2.S COVID-19 vaccine or a placebo.

This chain connects TRBV6-2 or TRBV6-3 to TRBJ2-3, with TRBD2 matching over 7 bases. This CDR3 contains 19 residues. CDR1 and CDR2 from the germline V gene are MNHEY and SVGEGT. V was clipped by 2 bases and J by 1 base; unmatched bases: 15. In DNA, the CDR3 is TGTGCCAGCAGTTACCCATTAATGGATCTAGCGGCCCGCACAGATACGCAGTATTTT. Its translation: CASSYPLMDLAARTDTQYF.

This clone was observed once. The V gene is TRBV7-9, the J gene TRBJ2-2, with TRBD2 as a possible D gene (6 bases). This CDR3 has 18 residues. V gave up 5 bases and J gave up 4 bases, with 23 bases separating them. From germline, CDR1 is SEHNR and CDR2 FQNEAQ (reference sequence). The CDR3, as DNA: TGTGCCAGCAGCGTGGTCGGTGGGCGGGGACGGAGCACCGGGGAGCTGTTTTTT. Translation: CASSVVGGRGRSTGELFF.

The V and J genes are TRBV19 and TRBJ2-1; 10 nucleotides line up with TRBD2. V was clipped by 10 bases and J by 5 bases; unmatched bases: 8. The length of the CDR3 is 14 residues. CDR1 and CDR2 (germline): LNHDA, SQIVND (reference sequence). CDR3 sequence reads: CATQWTSGNNEQFF. For the CDR3, the DNA is TGTGCCACTCAGTGGACTAGCGGCAACAATGAGCAGTTCTTC.

The J gene is TRBJ1-5, the V gene TRBV15; possibly TRBD1 for D (6 bases). The CDR3 loop spans 15 amino acids. The germline V gene encodes CDR1 LNHNV and CDR2 YYDKDF (reference sequence). V was cut by 0 bases and J by 3 bases, with 9 bases left in between. The CDR3 DNA sequence: TGTGCCACCAGCAGAGAGGGGGCCCCCAATCAGCCCCAGCATTTT. Protein sequence: CATSREGAPNQPQHF.

V gene TRBV5-1 combines with J gene TRBJ2-5, with 9 bases fitting TRBD1. This CDR3 contains 15 residues. V trimming: 0 bases; J trimming: 3 bases; junction bases outside the gene matches: 3. Germline values: CDR1 SGHRS, CDR2 YFSETQ. The CDR3 region is CASSLDRGQEETQYF. The DNA for the CDR3 is TGCGCCAGCAGCTTGGACAGGGGGCAGGAAGAGACCCAGTACTTC.

This clone was detected once. The chain joins TRBV28 to TRBJ2-7, with D perhaps matching TRBD2 (5 bases). There are 14 residues in the CDR3. Germline CDR1 and CDR2: MDHEN and SYDVKM. Trimming took 5 bases from V and 2 from J, leaving 13 bases between them. CDR3: CASSPGGSTYEQYF. The CDR3 nucleotides are TGTGCCAGCAGTCCCGGCGGGTCTACCTACGAGCAGTACTTC.

This rearrangement joins TRBV19 to TRBJ2-1; D may correspond to TRBD1 or TRBD2 (5 bases each). Germline loops: CDR1 LNHDA, CDR2 SQIVND (reference sequence). Trimming took off 2 bases at V and 9 bases at J, with 17 bases between the two ends. This CDR3 spans 15 amino acids. CDR3 nucleotides: TGTGCCAGTAGTATAAGGTGGGGCGGTCGGGGTGAGCAGTTCTTC. This gives the protein CASSIRWGGRGEQFF. The full variable domain, rest sourced from reference TRBV19 and TRBJ2-1, is DGGITQSPKYLFRKEGQNVTLSCEQNLNHDAMYWYRQDPGQGLRLIYYSQIVNDFQKGDIAEGYSVSREKKESFPLTVTSAQKNPTAFYLCASSIRWGGRGEQFFGPGTRLTVL.

This chain joins TRBV28 and TRBJ1-5; the match to TRBD1 covers 12 bases. From germline, CDR1 is MDHEN and CDR2 SYDVKM. After removal of 4 bases from V and 7 bases from J, the junction contained 8 bases not matched to a gene. The CDR3 has 16 residues. CDR3 amino acids: CASSSGDRGREQPQHF. In DNA form, the CDR3 reads TGTGCCAGCAGTTCTGGGGACAGGGGGCGCGAACAGCCCCAGCATTTT.

The CDR3 sequence: CASSYPGQGTYEQYF. The CDR3 DNA reads TGCGCCAGCAGCTACCCGGGACAGGGGACCTACGAGCAGTACTTC. The chain recombines TRBV5-1 with TRBJ2-7; 10 bases line up with TRBD1. This CDR3 has 15 residues. The trim removed 3 bases at V and 2 bases at J, leaving 5 bases unmatched. CDR1 and CDR2 (germline): SGHRS, YFSETQ. Supplemented by reference TRBV5-1 and TRBJ2-7, the full variable domain reads KAGVTQTPRYLIKTRGQQVTLSCSPISGHRSVSWYQQTPGQGLQFLFEYFSETQRNKGNFPGRFSGRQFSNSRSEMNVSTLELGDSALYLCASSYPGQGTYEQYFGPGTRLTVT.

The chain is built from TRBV2 and TRBJ1-4; D not resolved. Trimming stripped 4 bases from V and 8 bases from J, with 17 bases between. CDR3 size: 15 residues. Germline V CDR1 and CDR2: SNHLY, FYNNEI. The CDR3 loop is CASSAGGAASEKLFF. CDR3 bases: TGTGCCAGCAGTGCGGGAGGTGCCGCTTCCGAAAAACTGTTTTTT.

V and J are TRBV9 and TRBJ2-2; D is unresolved. The V gene's germline CDR1 is SGDLS and CDR2 YYNGEE. The V end was cut by 4 bases, the J end by 0 bases, with 7 bases between. The CDR3 covers 14 residues. For the CDR3, the DNA is TGTGCCAGCAGCCAGCCCACGAACACCGGGGAGCTGTTTTTT. It specifies CASSQPTNTGELFF.

This chain uses TRBV6-2 or TRBV6-3 with TRBJ1-1; TRBD1 is a possible D gene (5 bases). Germline V lookup: CDR1 MNHEY, CDR2 SVGEGT. Trimming took off 2 bases at V and 2 bases at J, with 6 bases between the two ends. This CDR3 contains 13 residues. The CDR3 reads CASSYRDNTEAFF. DNA of the CDR3: TGTGCCAGCAGTTACCGGGACAACACTGAAGCTTTCTTT.

The chain joins TRBV7-2 to TRBJ2-1; no firm D call. The CDR3 runs to 14 residues. V lost 0 bases and J lost 5, with 8 bases in between. Germline V gene lookup returns CDR1 SGHTA and CDR2 FQGNSA. The CDR3 reads CASSLAAGDNEQFF. CDR3 in DNA: TGTGCCAGCAGCTTAGCGGCAGGAGACAATGAGCAGTTCTTC.

The chain combines TRBV6-5 with TRBJ2-1, with TRBD2 identical over 13 bases. CDR1 MNHEY and CDR2 SVGAGI come from the germline V gene. The CDR3 has 15 amino acids. The V gene end was trimmed by 6 bases and the J gene end by 6 bases; junction bases not matched to a gene: 5. CDR3 sequence: CASRPGLAGPNEQFF. CDR3 nucleotides: TGTGCCAGCAGGCCGGGACTAGCGGGGCCCAATGAGCAGTTCTTC.

The gene calls are TRBV16 and TRBJ1-4; D is unclear. The CDR3 extends over 18 amino acids. Germline values: CDR1 KGHSY, CDR2 FQNENV. Trimming left V 5 bases short and J 0 bases short, with 19 bases between. The CDR3 sequence is CASSDPRRTLATNEKLFF. DNA of the CDR3: TGTGCCAGCAGCGATCCCCGACGCACACTTGCAACTAATGAAAAACTGTTTTTT.

This chain uses TRBV5-4 with TRBJ2-1, with TRBD1 identical over 9 bases. J was trimmed by 8 bases and V by 5 bases; bases with no gene match: 20. Per germline, CDR1 SGHNT and CDR2 YYREEE (reference sequence). The CDR3 has 18 residues. The DNA of the CDR3 is TGTGCCAGCAGTGGGGGGGAGCTGTGGGACAGGGTCCAGGATGAGCAGTTCTTC. It yields the protein CASSGGELWDRVQDEQFF.

The chain links TRBV9 to TRBJ2-1; D is unclear. The germline V gene encodes CDR1 SGDLS and CDR2 YYNGEE. The CDR3 has 15 amino acids. V was trimmed by 4 bases and J by 1 base, leaving 12 bases between them. CDR3 coding DNA: TGTGCCAGCAGCTCACGACTCGTGTCCTACAATGAGCAGTTCTTC. The encoded protein is CASSSRLVSYNEQFF.

The chain has TRBV3-1 (or the pseudogene TRBV3-2) and TRBJ2-7; no clear D. Germline CDR1 is LGHDT and CDR2 is YNNKEL (reference sequence). The CDR3 runs 11 residues. Trimming cost V 0 bases and J 11 bases, with 8 bases left between them. The CDR3 region has the DNA TGTGCCAGCAGCCAAGACGGGCTGGAGTACTTC. This encodes CASSQDGLEYF.

J is TRBJ1-2 and V is TRBV5-1; tentatively, D is TRBD1 (5 bases). The length of the CDR3 is 14 residues. Germline CDR1 is SGHRS and CDR2 is YFSETQ. Trimming pared 0 bases from V and 5 bases from J, leaving 11 bases between. The DNA of the CDR3 is TGCGCCAGCAGCTTGGGGGGCCCCCTATATGGCTACACCTTC. It codes for CASSLGGPLYGYTF.

The V call is TRBV6-2 or TRBV6-3, the J call TRBJ2-7; a weak D match, TRBD1 (5 bases). This CDR3 is 17 amino acids long. Deletions cut 2 bases from V and 3 bases from J, with 20 bases between. Germline V gives CDR1 MNHEY, CDR2 SVGEGT. For the CDR3, the DNA is TGTGCCAGCAGTTACCCCGAACAGGAAGATGGGAACTACGAGCAGTACTTC. This gives the protein CASSYPEQEDGNYEQYF.

The chain couples TRBV2 to TRBJ2-4; no definite D call. The CDR3 extends over 11 amino acids. V dropped 3 bases and J dropped 8 bases, with 5 bases sitting between them. Per germline, CDR1 SNHLY and CDR2 FYNNEI. CDR3 nucleotide sequence: TGTGCCAGCAGTGATGTGGACATTCAGTACTTC. Translation gives CASSDVDIQYF.

The V call is TRBV19, the J call TRBJ2-1; 9 nucleotides line up with TRBD1. CDR3 length: 17 amino acids. The V segment lost 4 bases and the J segment 0 bases; nucleotides outside the gene matches: 7. Germline CDR1 and CDR2: LNHDA and SQIVND (reference sequence). The CDR3 DNA reads as TGTGCCAGTAGTACTACTTCGACAGGGGGCTCCTACAATGAGCAGTTCTTC. Protein product: CASSTTSTGGSYNEQFF.

This chain joins TRBV7-8 and TRBJ1-6, with 7 nucleotides matching TRBD1. The junction had 3 bases not matched to a gene; V was cut back by 3 bases and J by 7 bases. Germline assignment: CDR1 SGHVS and CDR2 FQNEAQ. This CDR3 is 14 amino acids long. The CDR3 loop is CASSLGQPNSPLHF. CDR3 DNA: TGTGCCAGCAGCTTGGGACAGCCCAATTCACCCCTCCACTTT.

This clone has more than one count but fewer than ten. This chain links TRBV4-1 with TRBJ2-7, with 7 bases aligning to TRBD1. CDR1 MGHRA and CDR2 YSYEKL come from the germline V gene. Trimming removed 7 bases from V and 3 bases from J; junction bases left unmatched: 6. This CDR3 comprises 13 residues. The CDR3 here is CASTPGTDYEQYF. The CDR3 DNA reads TGCGCCAGCACCCCCGGGACAGACTACGAGCAGTACTTC.

The chain has TRBV10-3 and TRBJ2-1; 16 positions agree with TRBD2. This CDR3 is built from 14 residues. The ends lost 6 bases at V and 15 bases at J; junction bases unmatched: 8. From germline, CDR1 is ENHRY and CDR2 SYGVKD. The chain's CDR3 is CAISSGTSGGVRFF. The CDR3 bases are TGTGCCATCAGCTCCGGGACTAGCGGGGGGGTAAGGTTCTTC.

The CDR3: CASSLYRGAQFF. The CDR3 DNA reads TGTGCCAGCAGCTTATACAGGGGGGCGCAGTTCTTC. J is TRBJ2-1 and V is TRBV11-2; TRBD1 matches at 8 bases. V trimming: 2 bases; J trimming: 12 bases; junction bases outside the gene matches: 3. Germline lookup yields CDR1 SGHAT and CDR2 FQNNGV. The length of the CDR3 is 12 residues. The full variable domain, rest sourced from reference TRBV11-2 and TRBJ2-1, is EAGVAQSPRYKIIEKRQSVAFWCNPISGHATLYWYQQILGQGPKLLIQFQNNGVVDDSQLPKDRFSAERLKGVDSTLKIQPAKLEDSAVYLCASSLYRGAQFFGPGTRLTVL.